This TCR beta chain was obtained from a study of shared clonotypes between healthy human individuals. The study, taken as a whole, reports: The authors sampled blood alone, and tissue repertoires likely differ.

The protocol was immunoSEQ multiplex PCR, while the TCRdb copy is restricted to in-frame clones and leaves out a portion. This sample has more than 1 million clones, with approximately 80% found just once. From CD4+ cells came CD45RA+ naive and CD45RA-negative memory subsets. This clone was detected only a few times. Antigen specificity is unknown. The sequence was obtained from a man aged 18 to 29 in good health. Some clones in this sample may be carry-over from other donors' samples. The sequencing input was memory CD4+ T cells from PBMCs. Subset defined: CD45RA-negative fraction.

The CDR3 DNA sequence: TGTGCCAGCAGGGGGCAAAAGGGCACGCAGTATTTT. Its translation is CASRGQKGTQYF. J is TRBJ2-3 and V is TRBV27; maybe TRBD1 (5 bases). Germline V gene lookup returns CDR1 MNHEY and CDR2 SMNVEV (reference sequence). The CDR3 has 12 amino acids. Trimming took 6 bases from V and 9 from J, leaving 13 bases between them.